The rows below give T cell receptor beta chains drawn from one sample of a study of cytomegalovirus exposure and HLA in healthy donors. Sequencing used immunoSEQ multiplex PCR; TCRdb keeps in-frame clones, though not all of them. The sample comprises roughly 130,000 clones, approximately 70% of which are singletons, and roughly 6% rests with the top ten. Sequenced sample: PBMCs. The receptors here all came from a woman in her sixties or seventies in good health and CMV-seronegative. The CDR3 runs from the conserved cysteine through the conserved F or W. The D gene is left open where the match is weak. Part of the rows lack a size; the others show once, few, many or a class for expanded clones.

CDR3 length: 11; D gene: NA; J gene: TRBJ1-1; V gene: TRBV6-6; clone size: NA; CDR3 DNA: TGTGCCAGCAGCGGGGGGACTGAAGCTTTCTTT; CDR3 protein: CASSGGTEAFF
CDR3 length: 15; D gene: NA; J gene: TRBJ2-1; V gene: TRBV6-6; clone size: NA; CDR3 DNA: TGTGCCAGCAGCGGACGGCGGAGGGCCTACAATGAGCAGTTCTTC; CDR3 protein: CASSGRRRAYNEQFF
CDR3 length: 17; D gene: NA; J gene: TRBJ1-5; V gene: TRBV15; clone size: NA; CDR3 DNA: TGTGCCACCAGCAGTTCGGAAGCACTACGATGGAATCAGCCCCAGCATTTT; CDR3 protein: CATSSSEALRWNQPQHF
CDR3 length: 14; D gene: NA; J gene: TRBJ2-2; V gene: TRBV19; clone size: many; CDR3 DNA: TGTGCCAGTAAGACAGCAGGTTACACCGGGGAGCTGTTTTTT; CDR3 protein: CASKTAGYTGELFF
CDR3 length: 13; D gene: NA; J gene: TRBJ2-7; V gene: TRBV6-5; clone size: NA; CDR3 DNA: TGTGCCAGCAGACAGGATCAACACTCCGAGCAGTACTTC; CDR3 protein: CASRQDQHSEQYF
CDR3 length: 12; D gene: NA; J gene: TRBJ2-5; V gene: TRBV5-3; clone size: NA; CDR3 DNA: TGTGCCAGAAGTAGGAGAGGGGAGACCCAGTACTTC; CDR3 protein: CARSRRGETQYF
CDR3 length: 16; D gene: NA; J gene: TRBJ2-2; V gene: TRBV5-1; clone size: NA; CDR3 DNA: TGCGCCAGCAGCTTAGCCATACGACTTAACACCGGGGAGCTGTTTTTT; CDR3 protein: CASSLAIRLNTGELFF
CDR3 length: 14; D gene: TRBD2; J gene: TRBJ2-7; V gene: TRBV6-4; clone size: few; CDR3 DNA: TGTGCCAGCAGTGAAGCCGCGGGAGGCTACGAGCAGTACTTC; CDR3 protein: CASSEAAGGYEQYF
CDR3 length: 14; D gene: TRBD1; J gene: TRBJ1-1; V gene: TRBV18; clone size: NA; CDR3 DNA: TGTGCCAGCTCAGTACAGGGGGCTGACACTGAAGCTTTCTTT; CDR3 protein: CASSVQGADTEAFF
CDR3 length: 14; D gene: NA; J gene: TRBJ2-7; V gene: TRBV5-8; clone size: NA; CDR3 DNA: TGTGCCAGCAGCTTGAGTATTAGAACCTACGAGCAGTACTTC; CDR3 protein: CASSLSIRTYEQYF
CDR3 length: 13; D gene: NA; J gene: TRBJ2-2; V gene: TRBV5-1; clone size: few; CDR3 DNA: TGCGCCAGCGGCCAGGGTTTGGCCGGGGAGCTGTTTTTT; CDR3 protein: CASGQGLAGELFF
CDR3 length: 12; D gene: NA; J gene: TRBJ2-1; V gene: TRBV9; clone size: NA; CDR3 DNA: TGTGCCAGCAGCGCAGGGTACAATGAGCAGTTCTTC; CDR3 protein: CASSAGYNEQFF
CDR3 length: 16; D gene: NA; J gene: TRBJ1-1; V gene: TRBV6-6; clone size: NA; CDR3 DNA: TGTGCCAGCAGTTACTCAACCGGGAGTGGTAACACTGAAGCTTTCTTT; CDR3 protein: CASSYSTGSGNTEAFF
CDR3 length: 14; D gene: NA; J gene: TRBJ1-1; V gene: TRBV27; clone size: few; CDR3 DNA: TGTGCCAGCAGGGCGGCCAGCGCGAACACTGAAGCTTTCTTT; CDR3 protein: CASRAASANTEAFF
CDR3 length: 13; D gene: TRBD1; J gene: TRBJ1-2; V gene: TRBV6-6; clone size: few; CDR3 DNA: TGTGCCAGCAGTTACTCGTACAGGGGGGTCTACACCTTC; CDR3 protein: CASSYSYRGVYTF
CDR3 length: 11; D gene: TRBD1; J gene: TRBJ2-7; V gene: TRBV10-3; clone size: NA; CDR3 DNA: TGTGCCACCAGACAGGGGTACGAGCAGTACTTC; CDR3 protein: CATRQGYEQYF
CDR3 length: 15; D gene: TRBD2; J gene: TRBJ2-5; V gene: TRBV7-2; clone size: few; CDR3 DNA: TGTGCCAGTTCCCCAGCGGGGACGGCCGTCGGGACCCAGTACTTC; CDR3 protein: CASSPAGTAVGTQYF
CDR3 length: 15; D gene: TRBD2; J gene: TRBJ2-7; V gene: TRBV4-2; clone size: NA; CDR3 DNA: TGTGCCAGCAGCCGGACTAGCGGGAGCTCCTACGAGCAGTACTTC; CDR3 protein: CASSRTSGSSYEQYF
CDR3 length: 14; D gene: NA; J gene: TRBJ1-4; V gene: TRBV2; clone size: NA; CDR3 DNA: TGTGCCAGCAGTGGGGAGGCACGGTGGGAAAAACTGTTTTTT; CDR3 protein: CASSGEARWEKLFF
CDR3 length: 14; D gene: NA; J gene: TRBJ1-2; V gene: TRBV5-1; clone size: NA; CDR3 DNA: TGCGCCAGCAGCTTGGCCGACACCTCCTATGGCTACACCTTC; CDR3 protein: CASSLADTSYGYTF
CDR3 length: 15; D gene: TRBD2; J gene: TRBJ2-5; V gene: TRBV5-1; clone size: NA; CDR3 DNA: TGCGCCAGCAGCTTGATGCGGGAGGGCCACGCGGAGCAGTACTTC; CDR3 protein: CASSLMREGHAEQYF